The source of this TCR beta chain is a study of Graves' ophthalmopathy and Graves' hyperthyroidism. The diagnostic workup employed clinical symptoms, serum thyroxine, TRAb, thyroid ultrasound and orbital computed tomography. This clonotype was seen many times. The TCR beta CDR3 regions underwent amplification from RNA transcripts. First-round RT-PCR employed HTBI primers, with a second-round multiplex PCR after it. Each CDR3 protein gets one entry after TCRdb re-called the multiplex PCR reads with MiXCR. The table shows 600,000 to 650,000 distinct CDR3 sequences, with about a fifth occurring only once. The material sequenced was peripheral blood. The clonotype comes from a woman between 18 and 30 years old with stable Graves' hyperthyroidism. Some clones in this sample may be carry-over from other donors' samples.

The CDR3 nucleotides are TGTGCCAGCAGTTCCCTTGGGGTGTCATACACTGAAGCTTTCTTT. Protein: CASSSLGVSYTEAFF. The V call is TRBV12-3 or TRBV12-4, the J call TRBJ1-1; D remains ambiguous. The CDR3 is 15 amino acids. Trimming took 4 bases from V and 3 from J, leaving 15 bases between them.